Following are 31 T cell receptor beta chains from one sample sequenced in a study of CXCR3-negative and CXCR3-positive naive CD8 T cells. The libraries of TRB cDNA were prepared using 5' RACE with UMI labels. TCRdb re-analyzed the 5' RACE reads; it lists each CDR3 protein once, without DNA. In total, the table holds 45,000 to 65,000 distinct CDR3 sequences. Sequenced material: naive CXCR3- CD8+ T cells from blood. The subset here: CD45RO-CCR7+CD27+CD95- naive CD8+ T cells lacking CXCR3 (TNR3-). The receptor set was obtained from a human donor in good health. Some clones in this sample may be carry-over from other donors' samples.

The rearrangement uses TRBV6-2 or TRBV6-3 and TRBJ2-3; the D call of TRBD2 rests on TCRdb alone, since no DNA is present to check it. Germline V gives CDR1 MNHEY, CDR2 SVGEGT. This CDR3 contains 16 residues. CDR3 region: CASSNSRDYITDTQYF.

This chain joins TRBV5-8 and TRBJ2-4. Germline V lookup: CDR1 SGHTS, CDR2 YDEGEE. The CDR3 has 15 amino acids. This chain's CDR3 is CASSFDGSTKNIQYF.

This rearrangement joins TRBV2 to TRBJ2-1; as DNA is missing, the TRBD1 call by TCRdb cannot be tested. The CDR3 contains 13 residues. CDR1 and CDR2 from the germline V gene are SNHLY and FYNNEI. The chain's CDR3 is CARRRANRDEQFF.

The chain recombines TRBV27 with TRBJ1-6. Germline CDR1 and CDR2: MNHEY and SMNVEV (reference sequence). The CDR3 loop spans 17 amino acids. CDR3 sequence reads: CASSLFTGASYNSPLHF.

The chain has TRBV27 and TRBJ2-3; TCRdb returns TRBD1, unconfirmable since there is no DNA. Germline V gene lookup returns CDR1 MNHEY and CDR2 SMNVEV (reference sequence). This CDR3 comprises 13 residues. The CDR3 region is CASSTGSALPQYF.

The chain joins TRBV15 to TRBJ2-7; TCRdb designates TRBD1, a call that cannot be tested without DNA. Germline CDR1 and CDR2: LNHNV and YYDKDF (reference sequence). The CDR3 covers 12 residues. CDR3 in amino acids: CATSLSSGEQYF.

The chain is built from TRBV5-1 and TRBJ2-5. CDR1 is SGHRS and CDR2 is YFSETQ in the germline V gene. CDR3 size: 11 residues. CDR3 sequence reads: CASSREETQYF.

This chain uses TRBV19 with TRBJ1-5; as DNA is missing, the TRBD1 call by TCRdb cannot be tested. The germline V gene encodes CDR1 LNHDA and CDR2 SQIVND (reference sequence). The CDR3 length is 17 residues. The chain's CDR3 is CASSISPGQGPNQPQHF.

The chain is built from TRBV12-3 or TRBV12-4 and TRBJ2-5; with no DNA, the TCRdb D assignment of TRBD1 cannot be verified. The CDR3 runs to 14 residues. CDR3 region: CASSWTGLMETQYF.

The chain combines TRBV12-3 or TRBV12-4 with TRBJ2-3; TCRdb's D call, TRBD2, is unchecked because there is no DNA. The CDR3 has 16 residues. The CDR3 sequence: CASSPLRLLKTDTQYF.

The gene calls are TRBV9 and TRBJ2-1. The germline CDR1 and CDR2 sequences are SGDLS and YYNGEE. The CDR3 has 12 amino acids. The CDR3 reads CASSVTSNEQFF.

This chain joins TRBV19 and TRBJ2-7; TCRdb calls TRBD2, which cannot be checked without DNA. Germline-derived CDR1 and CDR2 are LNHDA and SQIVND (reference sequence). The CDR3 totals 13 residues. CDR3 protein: CASGLAVSYEQYF.

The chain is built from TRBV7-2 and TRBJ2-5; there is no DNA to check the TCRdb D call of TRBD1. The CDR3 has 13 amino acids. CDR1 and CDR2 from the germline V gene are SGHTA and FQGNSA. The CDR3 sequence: CASSSTGLETQYF.

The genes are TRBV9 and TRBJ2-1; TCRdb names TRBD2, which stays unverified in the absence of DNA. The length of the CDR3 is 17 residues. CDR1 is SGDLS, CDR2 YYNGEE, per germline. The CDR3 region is CASSATRRTSSYNEQFF.

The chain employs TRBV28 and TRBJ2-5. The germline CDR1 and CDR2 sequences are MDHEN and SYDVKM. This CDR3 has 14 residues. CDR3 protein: CASSLSEYQETQYF.

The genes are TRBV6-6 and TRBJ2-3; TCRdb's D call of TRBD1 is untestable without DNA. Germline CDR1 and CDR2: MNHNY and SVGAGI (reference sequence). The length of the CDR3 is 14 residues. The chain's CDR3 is CASSLGRFTDTQYF.

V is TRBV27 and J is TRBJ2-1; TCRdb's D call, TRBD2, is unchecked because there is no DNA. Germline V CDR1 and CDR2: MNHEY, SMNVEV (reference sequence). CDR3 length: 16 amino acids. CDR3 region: CASSRKPSGSPIEQFF.

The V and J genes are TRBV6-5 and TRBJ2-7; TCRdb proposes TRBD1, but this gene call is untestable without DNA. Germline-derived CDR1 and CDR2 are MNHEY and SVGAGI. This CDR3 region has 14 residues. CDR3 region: CASSYSGGPYEQYF.

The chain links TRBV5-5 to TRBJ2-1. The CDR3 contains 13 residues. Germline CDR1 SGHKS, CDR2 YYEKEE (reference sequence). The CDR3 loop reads CASSLEGGSEQFF.

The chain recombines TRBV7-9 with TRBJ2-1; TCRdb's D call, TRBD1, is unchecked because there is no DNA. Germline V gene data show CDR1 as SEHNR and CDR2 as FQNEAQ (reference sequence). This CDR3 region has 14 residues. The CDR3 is CASNRQGSDNEQFF.

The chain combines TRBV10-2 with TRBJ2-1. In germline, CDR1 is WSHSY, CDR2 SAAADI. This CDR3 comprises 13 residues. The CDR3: CASSESNYNEQFF.

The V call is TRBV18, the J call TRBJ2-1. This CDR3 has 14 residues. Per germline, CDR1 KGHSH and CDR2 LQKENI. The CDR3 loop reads CASSPGGSYNEQFF.

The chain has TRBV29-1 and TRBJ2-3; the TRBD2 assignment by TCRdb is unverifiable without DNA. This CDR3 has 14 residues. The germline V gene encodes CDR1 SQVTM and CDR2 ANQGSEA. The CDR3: CSVATSSRTDTQYF.

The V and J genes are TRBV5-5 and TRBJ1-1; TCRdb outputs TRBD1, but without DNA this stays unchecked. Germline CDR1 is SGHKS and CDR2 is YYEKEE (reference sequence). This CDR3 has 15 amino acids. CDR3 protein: CASSSGGSLNTEAFF.

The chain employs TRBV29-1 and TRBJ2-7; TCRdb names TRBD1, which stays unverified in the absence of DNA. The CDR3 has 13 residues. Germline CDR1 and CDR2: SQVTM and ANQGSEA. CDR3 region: CSVVGTGSNEQYF.

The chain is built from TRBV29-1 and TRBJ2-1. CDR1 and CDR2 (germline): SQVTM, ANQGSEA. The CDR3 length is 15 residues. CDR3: CSVDNRVSSYNEQFF.

CDR3 loop: CSGRTGVYNEQFF. The gene calls are TRBV29-1 and TRBJ2-1. From germline, CDR1 is SQVTM and CDR2 ANQGSEA. This CDR3 spans 13 amino acids.

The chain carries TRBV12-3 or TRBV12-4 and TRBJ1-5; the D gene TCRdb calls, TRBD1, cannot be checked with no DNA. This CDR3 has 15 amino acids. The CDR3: CASSPNGGSNQPQHF.

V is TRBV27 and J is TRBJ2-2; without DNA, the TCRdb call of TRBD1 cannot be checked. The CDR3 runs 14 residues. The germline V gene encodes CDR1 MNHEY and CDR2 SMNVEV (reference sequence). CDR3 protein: CASSLGGRTGELFF.

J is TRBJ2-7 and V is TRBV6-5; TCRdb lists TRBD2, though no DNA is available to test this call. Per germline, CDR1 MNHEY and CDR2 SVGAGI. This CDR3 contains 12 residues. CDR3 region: CASSSGSHEQYF.

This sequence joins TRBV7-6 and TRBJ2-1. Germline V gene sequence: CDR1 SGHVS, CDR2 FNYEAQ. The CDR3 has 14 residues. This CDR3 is CASSLATPVNEQFF.